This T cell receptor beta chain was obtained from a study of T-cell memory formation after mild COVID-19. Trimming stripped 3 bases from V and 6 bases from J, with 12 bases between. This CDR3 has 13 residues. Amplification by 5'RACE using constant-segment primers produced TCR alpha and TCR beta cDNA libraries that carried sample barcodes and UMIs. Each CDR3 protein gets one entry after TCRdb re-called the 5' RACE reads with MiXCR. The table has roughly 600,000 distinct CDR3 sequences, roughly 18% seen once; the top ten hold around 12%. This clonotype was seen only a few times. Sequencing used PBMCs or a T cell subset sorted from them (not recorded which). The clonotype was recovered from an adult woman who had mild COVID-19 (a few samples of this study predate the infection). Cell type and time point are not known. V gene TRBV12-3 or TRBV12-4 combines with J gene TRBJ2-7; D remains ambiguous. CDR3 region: CASSLNSVVEQYF. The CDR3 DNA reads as TGTGCCAGCAGTTTGAACTCGGTGGTCGAGCAGTACTTC.